This T cell receptor (beta chain) was documented in a study of blood T cells in healthy people across ages. Study context: Template switching retrieved approximately one barcoded beta molecule for each two T cells. Study observations and caveats: Age brought a roughly linear fall in TCR beta diversity measured per million T cells. Using unsorted PBMCs precluded a conclusive naive versus antigen-experienced comparison.

The sample holds one count of this clonotype. What it binds is not known. With V trimmed by 4 bases and J by 5 bases, 5 bases remained unmatched. CDR3 length equals 15 residues. Looked up from germline, CDR1 is SGHRS and CDR2 is YFSETQ. For the second PCR, which ran for 7 to 11 cycles, a sample-barcoded 5' primer and a J-beta primer mix were used. A template-switch adaptor with 12 random nucleotides tagged each cDNA molecule. Each CDR3 protein gets one entry after TCRdb re-called the 5' RACE reads with MiXCR. Here the sample spans 910,000 or so distinct CDR3 sequences, 51% being singletons. Sequencing was performed on blood. The clonotype comes from a woman aged 60-75 years in good health. The chain is built from TRBV5-1 and TRBJ2-3; 12 bases are shared with TRBD1. The CDR3 DNA follows: TGCGCCAGCAGCGGGGGACAGGGGGCTATAGATACGCAGTATTTT. Amino acids: CASSGGQGAIDTQYF.